Presented here are 10 T cell receptor beta chains from one specimen sequenced in a study of beta chain features in type 1 diabetes. General study points: Shorter TCRB CDR3s, moderately but significantly so, marked every one of the four CD4+ subsets in Type 1 diabetes patients.

For these TCRs, the target antigens are not known. cDNA synthesis used the whole RNA isolate, giving expressed TCRB sequences. Sequencing was performed with immunoSEQ multiplex PCR; in TCRdb, only in-frame clones are kept and a portion is missing. The table has about 700,000 clones, about an eighth seen once. What was sequenced was naive CD4+ T cells from blood. The receptors were sampled from a man between 18 and 35 years old with type 1 diabetes.

This clone was seen a few times. Other DNA sequences within the sample encode an identical CDR3. This sequence joins TRBV10-3 and TRBJ2-3; 11 nucleotides agree with TRBD2. The trim removed 0 bases at V and 6 bases at J, leaving 5 bases unmatched. The CDR3 covers 16 residues. Germline-derived CDR1 and CDR2 are ENHRY and SYGVKD. Here the CDR3 reads CAISESSGGAVDTQYF. CDR3 DNA sequence: TGTGCCATCAGTGAGTCTAGCGGGGGGGCCGTGGATACGCAGTATTTT.

This clone was observed a few times. The chain has TRBV7-6 and TRBJ2-5; TRBD1 might be the D (5 bases). Trimming stripped 3 bases from V and 5 bases from J, with 22 bases between. The CDR3 totals 17 residues. Germline V CDR1 and CDR2: SGHVS, FNYEAQ. The CDR3 nucleotides are TGTGCCAGCAGCTTTAACGGGCTAGGGGCGAAGGTGGAGACCCAGTACTTC. Protein product: CASSFNGLGAKVETQYF.

In this sample, this clone turned up a few times. This chain links TRBV9 with TRBJ1-1; 7 nucleotides line up with TRBD1. The germline V gene has CDR1 SGDLS and CDR2 YYNGEE. This CDR3 has 15 residues. V lost 4 bases to trimming and J lost 0 bases; unmatched junction nucleotides: 6. CDR3 sequence reads: CASSIQGSMNTEAFF. The CDR3 DNA is TGTGCCAGCAGCATACAGGGGAGCATGAACACTGAAGCTTTCTTT. The whole variable domain, filled in from reference TRBV9 and TRBJ1-1, reads DSGVTQTPKHLITATGQRVTLRCSPRSGDLSVYWYQQSLDQGLQFLIQYYNGEERAKGNILERFSAQQFPDLHSELNLSSLELGDSALYFCASSIQGSMNTEAFFGQGTRLTVV.

V usage is TRBV2 and J usage is TRBJ1-6; D call uncertain. This CDR3 region has 15 residues. V shed 1 base and J shed 6 bases, with 10 bases lying between them. Germline lookup yields CDR1 SNHLY and CDR2 FYNNEI. CDR3 protein: CASSEVAGGNSPLHF. The DNA of the CDR3 is TGTGCCAGCAGTGAAGTCGCAGGAGGTAATTCACCCCTCCACTTT.

The genes are TRBV18 and TRBJ1-5; D is ambiguous. Germline values: CDR1 KGHSH, CDR2 LQKENI. There are 13 residues in the CDR3. V lost 6 bases and J lost 1, with 7 bases in between. CDR3 loop: CASSDMSNQPQHF. The CDR3 bases are TGTGCCAGCTCTGACATGAGCAATCAGCCCCAGCATTTT.

V usage is TRBV10-3 and J usage is TRBJ1-5, with no clear D. The ends were cut back, 6 bases at V and 2 bases at J, with 8 bases in the middle. This CDR3 has 13 amino acids. Germline V gene sequence: CDR1 ENHRY, CDR2 SYGVKD. DNA for the CDR3: TGTGCCATCAGATCCGTAGGCAATCAGCCCCAGCATTTT. Protein sequence: CAIRSVGNQPQHF.

The table lists this clone with a few counts. The chain carries TRBV4-1 and TRBJ1-1, with TRBD1 as a possible D gene (6 bases). The CDR3 consists of 14 residues. V was clipped by 4 bases and J by 1 base, with 10 bases between them. Germline CDR1 is MGHRA and CDR2 is YSYEKL. CDR3 protein: CASSRQQGNTEAFF. DNA for the CDR3: TGCGCCAGCAGCCGTCAACAGGGGAACACTGAAGCTTTCTTT.

This clone was seen a handful of times. The J gene is TRBJ1-6, the V gene TRBV30, with D possibly matching TRBD1 (5 bases). The V end was cut by 2 bases, the J end by 4 bases, with 12 bases between. CDR1 and CDR2 from the germline V gene are GTSNPN and SVGIG (reference sequence). CDR3 length: 15 amino acids. CDR3 DNA: TGTGCCTGGAGTCCTGGGGCTGGTTATAATTCACCCCTCCACTTT. Its protein product is CAWSPGAGYNSPLHF.

This clone was counted between two and nine times. The chain couples TRBV4-1 to TRBJ1-2; D gene uncertain. V dropped 4 bases and J dropped 5 bases, with 20 bases sitting between them. This CDR3 is built from 16 residues. CDR1 is MGHRA and CDR2 is YSYEKL in the germline V gene. CDR3 sequence (DNA): TGCGCCAGCAGCCTCCAAACCGGACGCTCCCAATATGGCTACACCTTC. It is translated as CASSLQTGRSQYGYTF.

In its sample, this clone was seen once. This chain joins TRBV7-2 and TRBJ2-3; 7 bases align to TRBD2. Germline V gene data show CDR1 as SGHTA and CDR2 as FQGNSA. The CDR3 is made up of 15 amino acids. V trimming: 6 bases; J trimming: 1 base; junction bases outside the gene matches: 7. The CDR3 DNA follows: TGTGCCAGCAGTTTCCGGGGAGGGGGCACAGATACGCAGTATTTT. This gives the protein CASSFRGGGTDTQYF.